A selection of T cell receptor beta chains follows, all from one sample in a study of radiotherapy plus CTLA-4 blockade in lung cancer. Clones were sequenced by immunoSEQ multiplex PCR, and TCRdb holds only the in-frame ones, with some missing. Of fewer than 100,000 clones in the sample, around 79% were seen once. Source: peripheral blood, taken from a patient treated with radiotherapy plus ipilimumab. The receptors were gathered from a human donor with non-small cell lung cancer whose response to radiotherapy plus ipilimumab could not be evaluated. Some clones in this sample may be carry-over from other donors' samples. CDR3s leave out the opening cysteine and the closing phenylalanine or tryptophan. D genes are given only for firm matches.

d_gene: NA
v_gene: TRBV6-6
CDR3aa: ASTWGVSNTEAF

d_gene: NA
v_gene: TRBV5-1
CDR3aa: ASSLGVATNEKLF

d_gene: TRBD2
v_gene: TRBV11-2
CDR3aa: ASSSGASGGAWETQY

d_gene: NA
v_gene: TRBV15
CDR3aa: ATSREGGRVGAF

d_gene: NA
v_gene: TRBV15
CDR3aa: ATSARTPYPKNIQY

d_gene: NA
v_gene: TRBV10-3
CDR3aa: AISEIQGNQPQH

d_gene: NA
v_gene: TRBV19
CDR3aa: ASSTQGTGNTIY

d_gene: TRBD1
v_gene: TRBV18
CDR3aa: ASSPGQGAYGYT

d_gene: NA
v_gene: TRBV7-3
CDR3aa: ASSLTGQGTQY

d_gene: NA
v_gene: TRBV9
CDR3aa: ASSVGGLLTGELF

d_gene: NA
v_gene: TRBV4-2
CDR3aa: ASSQDMTATNYGYT

d_gene: NA
v_gene: TRBV18
CDR3aa: ASGLQGNTEAF

d_gene: NA
v_gene: TRBV27
CDR3aa: ASSPGQYYGYT

d_gene: TRBD1
v_gene: TRBV6-1
CDR3aa: ASSEKGAQGSPLH

d_gene: NA
v_gene: TRBV18
CDR3aa: ASHREGETQY

d_gene: TRBD2
v_gene: TRBV10-3
CDR3aa: ATTMERGKETQY

d_gene: NA
v_gene: TRBV4-2
CDR3aa: ASSPTPLAGTDTQY

d_gene: NA
v_gene: TRBV7-9
CDR3aa: ASSYSLAGETQY

d_gene: NA
v_gene: TRBV27
CDR3aa: ASSLEPAGSNYGYT

d_gene: TRBD2
v_gene: TRBV19
CDR3aa: ASMPTSGGTYEQY

d_gene: NA
v_gene: TRBV7-9
CDR3aa: ASSESSGVQETQY

d_gene: NA
v_gene: TRBV5-1
CDR3aa: ASSLESSGNTIY

d_gene: TRBD2
v_gene: TRBV7-2
CDR3aa: ASTSGRGGTGELF

d_gene: NA
v_gene: TRBV19
CDR3aa: ASSIVLSSYNEQF

d_gene: TRBD1
v_gene: TRBV28
CDR3aa: ASSSNRGNYGYT

d_gene: NA
v_gene: TRBV30
CDR3aa: AWSRQAGGYT

d_gene: NA
v_gene: TRBV7-9
CDR3aa: ASSFLSILGKTGELF

d_gene: NA
v_gene: TRBV28
CDR3aa: ASSLRGGLSTEAF

d_gene: TRBD2
v_gene: TRBV9
CDR3aa: ASSSRGGQNTGELF

d_gene: TRBD1
v_gene: TRBV5-1
CDR3aa: ASSPGQGSTNTGELF

d_gene: TRBD1
v_gene: TRBV28
CDR3aa: ASSLTGTVNYGYT

d_gene: TRBD1
v_gene: TRBV19
CDR3aa: ASSISGQGAPGETQY

d_gene: TRBD2
v_gene: TRBV5-1
CDR3aa: ASSFGGEFDEQF

d_gene: TRBD1
v_gene: TRBV11-2
CDR3aa: ASSYGQGGSNEQF

d_gene: NA
v_gene: TRBV5-5
CDR3aa: ASSKDKDRSPEQY

d_gene: TRBD1
v_gene: TRBV5-6
CDR3aa: ASSLAGQGMDYGYT

d_gene: TRBD1
v_gene: TRBV4-1
CDR3aa: ASSQGGRGLGNEQF

d_gene: TRBD2
v_gene: TRBV9
CDR3aa: ASLAGDPNTGELF

d_gene: NA
v_gene: TRBV5-1
CDR3aa: ASSFFKGASSYNEQF

d_gene: NA
v_gene: TRBV19
CDR3aa: ASSIGSGAGELF

d_gene: NA
v_gene: TRBV9
CDR3aa: ASSVEGLNYGYT

d_gene: NA
v_gene: TRBV5-6
CDR3aa: ASSLYGGPHYNEQF

d_gene: NA
v_gene: TRBV5-1
CDR3aa: ASRGDGFGNTIY

d_gene: NA
v_gene: TRBV10-3
CDR3aa: AISESTGFRPNYGYT

d_gene: TRBD1
v_gene: TRBV6-1
CDR3aa: ASSEAKGGTYGYT

d_gene: NA
v_gene: TRBV12-5
CDR3aa: ASSPPRGTDTQY

d_gene: TRBD1
v_gene: TRBV4-2
CDR3aa: ASSPYPDRAGGYT

d_gene: NA
v_gene: TRBV9
CDR3aa: ASSVGGRGDVYEQY

d_gene: NA
v_gene: TRBV5-6
CDR3aa: ASSLGGFSNQPQH

d_gene: NA
v_gene: TRBV11-1
CDR3aa: ASSPMRGGVNEQF

d_gene: TRBD2
v_gene: TRBV11-2
CDR3aa: ASSFTSGAAGELF

d_gene: TRBD1
v_gene: TRBV7-6
CDR3aa: ASSRTTGEETQY

d_gene: TRBD1
v_gene: TRBV6-6
CDR3aa: ASSYRPGQLNTEAF

d_gene: TRBD1
v_gene: TRBV18
CDR3aa: ASSPRQGPNEKLF

d_gene: NA
v_gene: TRBV5-1
CDR3aa: ACTRGTDTQY

d_gene: TRBD1
v_gene: TRBV6-5
CDR3aa: ATDRTGNGNTIY

d_gene: TRBD1
v_gene: TRBV7-8
CDR3aa: ASSLAPGGVKNIQY